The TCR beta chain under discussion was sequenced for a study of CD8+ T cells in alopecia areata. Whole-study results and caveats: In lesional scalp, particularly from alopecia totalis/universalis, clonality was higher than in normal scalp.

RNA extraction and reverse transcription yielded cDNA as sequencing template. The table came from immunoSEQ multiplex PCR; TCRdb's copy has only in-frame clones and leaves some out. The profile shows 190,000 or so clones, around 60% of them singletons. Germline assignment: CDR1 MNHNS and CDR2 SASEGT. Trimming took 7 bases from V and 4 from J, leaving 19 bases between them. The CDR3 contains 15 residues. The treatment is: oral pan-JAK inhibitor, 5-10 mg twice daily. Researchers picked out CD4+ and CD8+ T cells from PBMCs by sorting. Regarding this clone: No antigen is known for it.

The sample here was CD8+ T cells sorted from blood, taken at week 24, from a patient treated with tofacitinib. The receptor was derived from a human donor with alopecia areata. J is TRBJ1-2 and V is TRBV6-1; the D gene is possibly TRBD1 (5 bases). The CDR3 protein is CASTSHSLGGYGYTF. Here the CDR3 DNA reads TGTGCCAGCACCTCCCACTCCCTTGGGGGCTATGGCTACACCTTC.